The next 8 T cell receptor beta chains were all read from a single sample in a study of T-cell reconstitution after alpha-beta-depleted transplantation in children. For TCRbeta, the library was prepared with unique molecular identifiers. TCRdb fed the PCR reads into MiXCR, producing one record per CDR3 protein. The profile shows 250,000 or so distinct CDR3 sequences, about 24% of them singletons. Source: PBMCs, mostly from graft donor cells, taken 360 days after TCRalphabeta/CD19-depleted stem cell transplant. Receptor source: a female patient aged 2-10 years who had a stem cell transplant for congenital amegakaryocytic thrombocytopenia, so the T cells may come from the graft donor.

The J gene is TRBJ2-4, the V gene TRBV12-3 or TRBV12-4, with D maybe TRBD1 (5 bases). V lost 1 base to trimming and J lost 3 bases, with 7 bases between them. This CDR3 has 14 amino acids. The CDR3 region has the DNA TGTGCCAGCAGTTTAGAGGGGATCAAAAACATTCAGTACTTC. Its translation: CASSLEGIKNIQYF.

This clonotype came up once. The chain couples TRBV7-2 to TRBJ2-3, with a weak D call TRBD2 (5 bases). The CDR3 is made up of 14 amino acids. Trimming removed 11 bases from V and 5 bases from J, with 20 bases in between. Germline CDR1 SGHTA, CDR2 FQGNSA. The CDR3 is CALSRGLYGDTQYF. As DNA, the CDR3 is TGTGCCTTATCAAGAGGGCTTTACGGAGATACGCAGTATTTT.

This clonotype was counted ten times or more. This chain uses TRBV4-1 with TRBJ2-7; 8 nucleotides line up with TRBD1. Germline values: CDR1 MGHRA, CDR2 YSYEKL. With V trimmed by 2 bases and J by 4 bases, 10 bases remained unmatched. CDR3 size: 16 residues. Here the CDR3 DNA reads TGCGCCAGCAGCCAAATGTCCGACAGGGGCCTTTACGAGCAGTACTTC. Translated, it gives CASSQMSDRGLYEQYF.

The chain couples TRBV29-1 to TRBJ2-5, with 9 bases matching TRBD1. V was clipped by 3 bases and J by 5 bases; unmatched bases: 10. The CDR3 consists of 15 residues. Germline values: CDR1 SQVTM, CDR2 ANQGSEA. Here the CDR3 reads CSVDIQGAIGETQYF. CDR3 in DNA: TGCAGCGTTGATATACAGGGGGCGATTGGGGAGACCCAGTACTTC. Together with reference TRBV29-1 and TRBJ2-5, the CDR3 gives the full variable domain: SAVISQKPSRDICQRGTSLTIQCQVDSQVTMMFWYRQQPGQSLTLIATANQGSEATYESGFVIDKFPISRPNLTFSTLTVSNMSPEDSSIYLCSVDIQGAIGETQYFGPGTRLLVL.

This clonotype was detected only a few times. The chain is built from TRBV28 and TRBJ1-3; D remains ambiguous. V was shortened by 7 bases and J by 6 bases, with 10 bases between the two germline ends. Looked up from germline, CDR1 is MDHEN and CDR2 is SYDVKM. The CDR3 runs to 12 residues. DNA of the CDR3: TGTGCCAGCACCATGGGAGTAAACACCATATATTTT. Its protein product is CASTMGVNTIYF.

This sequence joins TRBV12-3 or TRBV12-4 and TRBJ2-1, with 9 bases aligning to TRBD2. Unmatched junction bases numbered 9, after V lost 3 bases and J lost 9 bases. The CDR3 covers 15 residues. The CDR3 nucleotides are TGTGCCAGCAGTTTCCGCGGGGGGGAGCTAGGTGAGCAGTTCTTC. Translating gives CASSFRGGELGEQFF.

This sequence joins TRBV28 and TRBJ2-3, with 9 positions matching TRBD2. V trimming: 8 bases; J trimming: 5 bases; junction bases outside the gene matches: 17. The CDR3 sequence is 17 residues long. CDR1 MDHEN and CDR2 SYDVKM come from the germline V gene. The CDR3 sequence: CASDFGAGGWKGDTQYF. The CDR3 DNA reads TGTGCCAGCGATTTCGGAGCGGGGGGTTGGAAGGGAGATACGCAGTATTTT.

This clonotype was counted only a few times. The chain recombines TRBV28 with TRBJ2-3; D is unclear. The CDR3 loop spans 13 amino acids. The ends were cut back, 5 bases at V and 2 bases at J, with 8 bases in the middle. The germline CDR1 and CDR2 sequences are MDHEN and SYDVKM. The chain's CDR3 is CASSRVATDTQYF. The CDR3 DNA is TGTGCCAGCAGTCGAGTAGCCACAGATACGCAGTATTTT.